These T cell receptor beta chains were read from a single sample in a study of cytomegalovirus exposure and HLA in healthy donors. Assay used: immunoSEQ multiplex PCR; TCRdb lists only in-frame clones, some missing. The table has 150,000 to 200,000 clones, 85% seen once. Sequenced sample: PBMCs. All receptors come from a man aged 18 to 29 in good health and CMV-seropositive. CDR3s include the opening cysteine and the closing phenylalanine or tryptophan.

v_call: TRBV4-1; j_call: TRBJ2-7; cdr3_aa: CASSQDLTSSYEQYF
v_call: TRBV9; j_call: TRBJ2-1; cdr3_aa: CASSVAPGLAGGEQFF
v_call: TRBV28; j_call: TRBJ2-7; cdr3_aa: CASSGASEYYEQYF
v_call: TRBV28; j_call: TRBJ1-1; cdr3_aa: CASSLTRGAFF
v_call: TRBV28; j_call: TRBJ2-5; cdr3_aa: CASSLATGGAETQYF
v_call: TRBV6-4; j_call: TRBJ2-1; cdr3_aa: CASSEGGGPNEQFF
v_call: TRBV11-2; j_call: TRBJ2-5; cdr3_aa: CASSPWTSEIGKTQYF
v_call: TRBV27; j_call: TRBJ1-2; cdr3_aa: CASSLSGGKYGYTF
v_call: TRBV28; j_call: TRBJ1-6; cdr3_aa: CASWDRGSAGNSPLHF
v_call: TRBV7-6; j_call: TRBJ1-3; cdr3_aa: CASSFAEGASGNTIYF
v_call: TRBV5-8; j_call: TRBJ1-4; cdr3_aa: CASSPGQPATNEKLFF
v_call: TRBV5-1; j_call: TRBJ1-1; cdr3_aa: CASSLGTNTEAFF
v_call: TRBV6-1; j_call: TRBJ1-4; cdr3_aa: CASSERGGEKLFF
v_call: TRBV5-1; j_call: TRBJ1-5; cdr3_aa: CASYQSHQPQHF
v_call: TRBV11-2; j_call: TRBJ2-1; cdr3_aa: CASSPSGGRSNEQFF
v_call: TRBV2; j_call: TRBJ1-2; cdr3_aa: CASSETNGYTF
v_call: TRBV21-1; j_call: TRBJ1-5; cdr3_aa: CASSKDQSQGWQPQHF
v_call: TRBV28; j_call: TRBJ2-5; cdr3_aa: CASSLAGGVETQYF
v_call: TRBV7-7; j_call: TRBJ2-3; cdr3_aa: CASSPRTGTTDTQYF
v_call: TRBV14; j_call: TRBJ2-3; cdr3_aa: CASSELADTDTQYF
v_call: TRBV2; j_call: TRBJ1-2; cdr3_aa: CASSEALLRLLNGYTF
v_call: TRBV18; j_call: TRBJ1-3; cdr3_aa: CASSPLRTGPSSGNTIYF
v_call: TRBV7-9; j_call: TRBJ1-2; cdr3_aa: CASSPLGATDGYTF
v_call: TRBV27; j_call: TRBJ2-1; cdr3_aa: CASNRQVIAGGPHNEQFF
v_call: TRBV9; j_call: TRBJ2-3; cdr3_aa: CASSPNSRGNGTDTQYF
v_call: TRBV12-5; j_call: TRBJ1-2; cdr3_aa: CASASGGHNYGYTF
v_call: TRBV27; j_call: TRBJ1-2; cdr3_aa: CASSRQGAQSYGYTF
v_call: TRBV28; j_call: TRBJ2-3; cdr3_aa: CASRSGQAPFTDTQYF
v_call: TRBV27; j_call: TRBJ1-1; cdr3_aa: CASSPNRGGTEAFF
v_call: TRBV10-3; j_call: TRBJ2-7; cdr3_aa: CAISRSQGRGEQYF